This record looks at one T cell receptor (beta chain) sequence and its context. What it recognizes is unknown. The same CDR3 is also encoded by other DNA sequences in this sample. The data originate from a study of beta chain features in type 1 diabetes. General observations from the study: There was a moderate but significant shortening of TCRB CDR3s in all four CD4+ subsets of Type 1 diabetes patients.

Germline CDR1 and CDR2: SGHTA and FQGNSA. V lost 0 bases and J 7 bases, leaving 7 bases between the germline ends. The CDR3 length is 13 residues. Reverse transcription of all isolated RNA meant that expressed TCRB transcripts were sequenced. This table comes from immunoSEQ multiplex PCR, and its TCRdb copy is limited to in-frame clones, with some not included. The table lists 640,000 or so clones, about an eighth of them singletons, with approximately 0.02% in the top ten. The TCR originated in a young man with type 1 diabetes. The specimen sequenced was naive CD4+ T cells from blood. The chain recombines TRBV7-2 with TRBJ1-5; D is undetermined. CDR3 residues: CASSLAGGQPQHF. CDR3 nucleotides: TGTGCCAGCAGCTTAGCGGGCGGACAGCCCCAGCATTTT.